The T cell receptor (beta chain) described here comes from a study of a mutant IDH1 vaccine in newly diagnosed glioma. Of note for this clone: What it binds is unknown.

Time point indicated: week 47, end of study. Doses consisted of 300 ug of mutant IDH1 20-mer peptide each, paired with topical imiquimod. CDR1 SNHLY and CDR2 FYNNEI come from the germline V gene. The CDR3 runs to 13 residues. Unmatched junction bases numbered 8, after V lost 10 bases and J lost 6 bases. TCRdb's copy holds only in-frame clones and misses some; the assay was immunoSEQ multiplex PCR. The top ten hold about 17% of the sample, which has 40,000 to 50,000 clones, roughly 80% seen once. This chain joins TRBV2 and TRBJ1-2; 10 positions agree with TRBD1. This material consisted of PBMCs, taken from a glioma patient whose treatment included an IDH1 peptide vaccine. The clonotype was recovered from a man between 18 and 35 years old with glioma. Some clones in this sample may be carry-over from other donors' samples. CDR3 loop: CATLQGTGDGYTF. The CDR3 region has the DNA TGTGCCACCCTCCAGGGGACAGGGGATGGCTACACCTTC.